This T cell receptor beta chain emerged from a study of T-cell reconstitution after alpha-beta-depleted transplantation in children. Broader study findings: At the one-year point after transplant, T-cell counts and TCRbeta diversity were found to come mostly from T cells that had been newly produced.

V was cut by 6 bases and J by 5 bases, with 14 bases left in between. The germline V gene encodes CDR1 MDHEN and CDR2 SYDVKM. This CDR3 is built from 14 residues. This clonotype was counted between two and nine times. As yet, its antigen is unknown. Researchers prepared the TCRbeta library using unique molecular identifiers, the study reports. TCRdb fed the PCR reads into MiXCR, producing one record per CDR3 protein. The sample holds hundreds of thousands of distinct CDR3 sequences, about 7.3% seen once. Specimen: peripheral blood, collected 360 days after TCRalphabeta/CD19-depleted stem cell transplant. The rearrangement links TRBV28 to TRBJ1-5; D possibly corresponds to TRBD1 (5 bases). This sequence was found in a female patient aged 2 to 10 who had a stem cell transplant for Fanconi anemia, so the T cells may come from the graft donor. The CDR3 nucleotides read TGTGCCAGCAGCTCAGGGTGGAGGGATCAGCCCCAGCATTTT. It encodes CASSSGWRDQPQHF.